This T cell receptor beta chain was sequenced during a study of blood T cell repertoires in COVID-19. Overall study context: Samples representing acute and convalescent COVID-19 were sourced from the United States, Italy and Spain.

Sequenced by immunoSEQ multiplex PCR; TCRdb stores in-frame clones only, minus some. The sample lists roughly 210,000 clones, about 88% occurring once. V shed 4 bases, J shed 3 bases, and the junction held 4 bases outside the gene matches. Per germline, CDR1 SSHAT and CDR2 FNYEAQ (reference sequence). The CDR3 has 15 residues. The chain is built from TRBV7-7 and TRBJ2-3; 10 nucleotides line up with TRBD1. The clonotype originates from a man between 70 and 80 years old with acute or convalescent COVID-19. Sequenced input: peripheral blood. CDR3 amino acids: CASSSGTGATDTQYF. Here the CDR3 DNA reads TGTGCCAGCAGCTCTGGGACAGGGGCTACAGATACGCAGTATTTT.